This TCR beta chain was observed in a study of T cell changes during pregnancy in multiple sclerosis. Produced via immunoSEQ multiplex PCR; TCRdb's table is partial and in-frame only. The table includes fewer than 60,000 clones, around 95% detected once. The V gene end was trimmed by 5 bases and the J gene end by 8 bases; junction bases not matched to a gene: 10. Germline V gives CDR1 SGHVS, CDR2 FQNEAQ. CDR3 length: 15 amino acids. Sequenced here: CD8+ T cells from peripheral blood mononuclear cells, sampled in the first trimester of pregnancy. This sequence was found in a female donor with multiple sclerosis, enrolled in a pregnancy study. The chain combines TRBV7-8 with TRBJ2-4; 9 nucleotides match TRBD2. In DNA, the CDR3 is TGTGCCAGCAGCCCCCTATTAGCGGGAGAGGACATTCAGTACTTC. Its translation is CASSPLLAGEDIQYF.